Shown below are 9 T cell receptor beta chains from a single sample sequenced in a study of T cells after yellow fever vaccination. In TCRdb, the 5' RACE reads were re-called with MiXCR into one record per CDR3 protein. The sample shows 250,000 to 300,000 distinct CDR3 sequences, 5.2% of them seen only once. Material: CD4+ T cells sorted from PBMCs, obtained on the day of the yellow fever booster vaccination. The receptors stem from a man aged 18 to 29 who received the YFV17D yellow fever vaccine.

This clonotype was seen a handful of times. V and J are TRBV9 and TRBJ2-1, with 11 positions matching TRBD2. The germline CDR1 and CDR2 sequences are SGDLS and YYNGEE. CDR3 length: 16 amino acids. V was pared by 2 bases and J by 4 bases, with 5 bases of the junction left unmatched. CDR3 residues: CASSVGGLAVYNEQFF. DNA of the CDR3: TGTGCCAGCAGCGTTGGGGGACTAGCGGTTTACAATGAGCAGTTCTTC. The full variable domain, in which reference TRBV9 and TRBJ2-1 provide the parts outside the CDR3, is DSGVTQTPKHLITATGQRVTLRCSPRSGDLSVYWYQQSLDQGLQFLIQYYNGEERAKGNILERFSAQQFPDLHSELNLSSLELGDSALYFCASSVGGLAVYNEQFFGPGTRLTVL.

This clonotype occurred many times. The chain has TRBV20-1 and TRBJ2-3; 10 nucleotides align to TRBD2. V dropped 6 bases and J dropped 5; count of bases not matched to a gene: 8. Germline V lookup: CDR1 DFQATT, CDR2 SNEGSKA (reference sequence). The CDR3 loop spans 14 amino acids. The CDR3 is CSAPRASGGDTQYF. In DNA form, the CDR3 reads TGCAGTGCCCCCCGGGCTAGCGGGGGAGATACGCAGTATTTT.

The chain carries TRBV5-1 and TRBJ1-2, with a possible D match to TRBD1 (5 bases). The CDR3 sequence is 15 residues long. Germline loops: CDR1 SGHRS, CDR2 YFSETQ. V was clipped by 4 bases and J by 8 bases, with 21 bases between them. The CDR3 DNA reads as TGCGCCAGCAGCCCCGGAGAGCGCCTGACAGAGGGCTACACCTTC. Translated, it gives CASSPGERLTEGYTF. The whole variable domain, filled in from reference TRBV5-1 and TRBJ1-2, reads KAGVTQTPRYLIKTRGQQVTLSCSPISGHRSVSWYQQTPGQGLQFLFEYFSETQRNKGNFPGRFSGRQFSNSRSEMNVSTLELGDSALYLCASSPGERLTEGYTFGSGTRLTVV.

This clonotype was found many times. The chain is built from TRBV27 and TRBJ2-1; D is uncertain. CDR1 is MNHEY, CDR2 SMNVEV, per germline (reference sequence). The CDR3 runs 15 residues. The ends were cut back, 1 base at V and 9 bases at J, with 16 bases in the middle. The CDR3 region has the DNA TGTGCCAGCAGTTTATTGGCGCCCAAATGGGGTGAGCAGTTCTTC. Translation: CASSLLAPKWGEQFF.

This clonotype was detected a few times. This sequence joins TRBV11-2 and TRBJ2-7, with D possibly being TRBD2 (6 bases). This CDR3 is 13 amino acids long. Per germline, CDR1 SGHAT and CDR2 FQNNGV. Trimming pared 2 bases from V and 7 bases from J, leaving 12 bases between. The CDR3 spells CASSLPRGREQYF. The CDR3 nucleotides are TGTGCCAGCAGCTTACCACGAGGGAGGGAGCAGTACTTC.

The sample holds many counts of this clonotype. CDR3 DNA: TGCGCCAGCAGCTTGGGAGCGGGGGGGCCTGACGAGCAGTTCTTC. It specifies CASSLGAGGPDEQFF. V usage is TRBV5-1 and J usage is TRBJ2-1, with 10 nucleotides matching TRBD2. The trim removed 0 bases at V and 10 bases at J, leaving 7 bases unmatched. The V gene's germline CDR1 is SGHRS and CDR2 YFSETQ. There are 15 residues in the CDR3.

The chain combines TRBV7-2 with TRBJ1-1; no firm D call. Trimming removed 2 bases from V and 1 base from J, with 14 bases in between. The V gene's germline CDR1 is SGHTA and CDR2 FQGNSA. CDR3 length equals 16 residues. This CDR3 reads CASSLRLEGANTEAFF. The CDR3 DNA is TGTGCCAGCAGCTTACGGTTAGAGGGTGCGAACACTGAAGCTTTCTTT.

The V call is TRBV6-5, the J call TRBJ2-3; the D gene is possibly TRBD2 (6 bases). The V end was cut by 2 bases, the J end by 3 bases, with 12 bases between. Looked up from germline, CDR1 is MNHEY and CDR2 is SVGAGI. The CDR3 spans 15 residues. The CDR3 DNA reads as TGTGCCAGCAGTTACGTGGGGGGAAGAACAGATACGCAGTATTTT. Amino acid sequence: CASSYVGGRTDTQYF.

The chain employs TRBV2 and TRBJ2-7; tentative D call: TRBD1 (5 bases). V lost 7 bases, J lost 11 bases, and 21 bases lay in between. Germline V lookup: CDR1 SNHLY, CDR2 FYNNEI. The CDR3 is 13 residues long. The CDR3 region is CASTSGSRAWKYF. The CDR3 region has the DNA TGTGCCAGCACGTCGGGTAGCAGGGCGTGGAAGTACTTC.